What follows is one T cell receptor (beta chain) and its context. The antigen is unknown. The CDR3 is 14 residues long. Germline V gene data show CDR1 as MNHEY and CDR2 as SVGEGT. V was shortened by 7 bases and J by 4 bases, with 14 bases between the two germline ends. This sample stems from a study of response to subunit inactivated influenza vaccine. Each CDR3 protein is one row after TCRdb ran MiXCR on the RT-PCR reads. The sample includes more than 450,000 distinct CDR3 sequences, 12% of them seen just once. Findings and limits, study-wide: There was a suggestion from the authors that each seasonal influenza vaccination recruits few new T cells.

The sequenced sample was PBMCs from blood, obtained on the day of vaccination. This chain joins TRBV6-2 or TRBV6-3 and TRBJ2-1; D gene uncertain. This TCR came from a man aged 50 to 60 who received an inactivated influenza vaccine. DNA for the CDR3: TGTGCCAGCACCCTGAACTACCCGTACAATGAGCAGTTCTTC. Translating it yields CASTLNYPYNEQFF.